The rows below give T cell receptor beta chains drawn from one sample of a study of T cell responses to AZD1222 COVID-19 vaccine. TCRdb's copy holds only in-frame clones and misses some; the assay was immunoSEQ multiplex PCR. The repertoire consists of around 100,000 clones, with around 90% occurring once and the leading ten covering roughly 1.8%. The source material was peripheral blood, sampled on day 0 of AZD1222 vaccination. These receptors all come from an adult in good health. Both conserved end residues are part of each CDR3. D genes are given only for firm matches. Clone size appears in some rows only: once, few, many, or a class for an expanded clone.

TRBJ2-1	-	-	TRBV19	TGTGCCAGTAGTATAGATTGGACTGCCGGGAATGAGCAGTTCTTC	CASSIDWTAGNEQFF
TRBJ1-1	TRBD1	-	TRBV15	TGTGCCACCAGCCCCGACAGGGGCCCCAGCACTGAAGCTTTCTTT	CATSPDRGPSTEAFF
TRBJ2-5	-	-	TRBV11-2	TGTGCCAGCAGCTTCGTGGGTGGGGAGACCCAGTACTTC	CASSFVGGETQYF
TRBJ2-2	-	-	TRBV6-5	TGTGCCAGCAGAAAGGAGACCGGGGAGCTGTTTTTT	CASRKETGELFF
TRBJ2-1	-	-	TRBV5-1	TGCGCCAGCAGCTTTTCGGGTCCCTCCTACAATGAGCAGTTCTTC	CASSFSGPSYNEQFF
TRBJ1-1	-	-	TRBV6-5	TGTGCCAGCGGGGGGAGAGGGTACACTGAAGCTTTCTTT	CASGGRGYTEAFF
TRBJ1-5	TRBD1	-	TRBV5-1	TGCGCCAGCAGCCCAGACCTGGGACAGCTTAAGCGTGGTAATCAGCCCCAGCATTTT	CASSPDLGQLKRGNQPQHF
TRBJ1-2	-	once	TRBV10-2	TGCGCCAGCTTACCCTCCGGGGGGGAAGAGATGGGCTACACCTTC	CASLPSGGEEMGYTF
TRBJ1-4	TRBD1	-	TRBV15	TGTGCCACCAGCAAGGGGACAGGCGGAAGTAATGAAAAACTGTTTTTT	CATSKGTGGSNEKLFF
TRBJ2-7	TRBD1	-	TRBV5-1	TGCGCCAGCAGCTTGGGGACAGGGGCCTACGAGCAGTACTTC	CASSLGTGAYEQYF
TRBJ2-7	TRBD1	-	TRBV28	TGTGCCAGCAGTTTGTCTGGACAGGGGTTCATGGAGCAGTACTTC	CASSLSGQGFMEQYF
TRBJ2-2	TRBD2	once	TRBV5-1	TGCGCCAGCAGCCACGGACTAGCGGTCGAGTCCGGGGAGCTGTTTTTT	CASSHGLAVESGELFF
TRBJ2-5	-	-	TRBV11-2	TGTGCCAGCAGCCCCAACGGAGAGACCCAGTACTTC	CASSPNGETQYF
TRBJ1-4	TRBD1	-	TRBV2	TGTGCCAGCAGTGACCGCCCAGGGGGCTCGGAAAAACTGTTTTTT	CASSDRPGGSEKLFF
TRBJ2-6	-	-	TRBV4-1	TGCGCCAGCAGCCAAGCAACTGCACAAAGCTCTGGGGCCAACGTCCTGACTTTC	CASSQATAQSSGANVLTF
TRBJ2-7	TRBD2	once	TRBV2	TGTGCCAGCAGTGGGACTAGCGGTACCTACGAGCAGTACTTC	CASSGTSGTYEQYF
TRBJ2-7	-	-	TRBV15	TGTGCCACCAGCACCGACGGGGGGCTCTCCTACGAGCAGTACTTC	CATSTDGGLSYEQYF
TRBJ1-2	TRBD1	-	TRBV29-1	TGCAGCGCTTACAGGGGGCAGGGCTACACCTTC	CSAYRGQGYTF
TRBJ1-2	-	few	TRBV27	TGTGCCAGCAGTTCCCACCATTATAACTATGGCTACACCTTC	CASSSHHYNYGYTF
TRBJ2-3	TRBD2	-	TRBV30	TGTGCCTGGAGTGTAGCGGGAGGGTCTCGGGGCACAGATACGCAGTATTTT	CAWSVAGGSRGTDTQYF
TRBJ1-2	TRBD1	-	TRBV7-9	TGTGCCAGCAGCCTAGGGACAGGAAGACTCACTAACTATGGCTACACCTTC	CASSLGTGRLTNYGYTF
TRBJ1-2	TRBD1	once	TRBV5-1	TGCGCCAGCAGCCCCAACCGGGACAGCTATGGCTACACCTTC	CASSPNRDSYGYTF